These 26 T cell receptor beta chains came from one sample sequenced in a study of shared clonotypes between healthy human individuals (dated by TCRdb to about 2020). The library was obtained by the immunoSEQ multiplex PCR assay. TCRdb mirrors the immuneACCESS table, restricted to in-frame sequences. Some clones are absent from its copies; in checked studies, under half trace to an unresolved V gene, and the reason for the others is unknown. This sample is represented by roughly 2 million clones; about 95% of them were singletons. The ten largest clones represent 0.13% of the sample. The sample consisted of naive CD4+ T cells sorted from blood. The sample's cell subset or site, from its label and the paper: CD45RA+ positively selected. The receptors were sampled from a man between 18 and 29 years old in good health.

As regards this clone: Its ends do not fully match the called genes, so a read error is possible. The chain recombines TRBV19 with TRBJ2-1, with D tentatively TRBD2 (6 bases). The germline CDR1 and CDR2 sequences are LNHDA and SQIVND (reference sequence). The CDR3 is made up of 14 amino acids. The CDR3 sequence is CASRIADSYNEQFF. The CDR3 DNA sequence: TGTGCCAGTAGGATAGCGGACTCCTACAATGAGCAGTTCTTC.

The rearrangement links TRBV5-1 to TRBJ2-1; D uncertain. This CDR3 is 17 amino acids long. V dropped 1 base and J dropped 0 bases, with 14 bases sitting between them. CDR1 and CDR2 (germline): SGHRS, YFSETQ. CDR3 residues: CASSLLASSGSYNEQFF. The CDR3 nucleotides are TGCGCCAGCAGCTTGTTGGCCTCCTCAGGCTCCTACAATGAGCAGTTCTTC.

The rearrangement uses TRBV7-2 and TRBJ1-2; D unclear. Germline V lookup: CDR1 SGHTA, CDR2 FQGNSA. The CDR3 sequence is 16 residues long. The germline V and J ends were trimmed by 5 bases and 0 bases, with 16 bases remaining between them. CDR3 sequence: CASSPRTDPANYGYTF. Written as DNA, the CDR3 is TGTGCCAGCAGCCCAAGGACCGACCCAGCTAACTATGGCTACACCTTC.

The genes are TRBV5-1 and TRBJ1-1; no definite D call. Between the trimmed V and J ends, which lost 0 bases and 1 base, there was a span of 7 bases. The CDR3 totals 14 residues. CDR1 and CDR2 (germline): SGHRS, YFSETQ. This CDR3 reads CASSLDVGNTEAFF. The DNA for the CDR3 is TGCGCCAGCAGCTTGGATGTGGGGAACACTGAAGCTTTCTTT.

The chain is built from TRBV10-3 and TRBJ2-6, with 7 bases lining up with TRBD1. The junction had 10 bases not matched to a gene; V was cut back by 10 bases and J by 1 base. The germline gives CDR1 ENHRY, CDR2 SYGVKD. The CDR3 is made up of 16 amino acids. CDR3: CATTTRTGSGANVLTF. The CDR3 region has the DNA TGTGCCACTACCACCCGGACAGGATCTGGGGCCAACGTCCTGACTTTC.

V gene TRBV9 combines with J gene TRBJ1-1, with a possible D match to TRBD1 (5 bases). The CDR3 is 15 residues long. Germline CDR1 and CDR2: SGDLS and YYNGEE. The ends were cut back, 0 bases at V and 1 base at J, with 10 bases in the middle. This CDR3 reads CASSVDGRGNTEAFF. The DNA for the CDR3 is TGTGCCAGCAGCGTAGATGGGAGGGGGAACACTGAAGCTTTCTTT.

CDR3 DNA: TGCGCCAGCAGTGAGTCGGCGCAGGGGGGTACCGGGGAGCTGTTTTTT. This translates into CASSESAQGGTGELFF. V and J are TRBV10-2 and TRBJ2-2; tentative D call: TRBD1 (7 bases). Trimming removed 0 bases at V and 5 bases at J, with 13 bases between. Germline V gene lookup returns CDR1 WSHSY and CDR2 SAAADI. The CDR3 covers 16 residues.

The CDR3 coding sequence is TGCAGTGCTAGCCCAGCTGAAAAACTGTTTTTT. Its translation: CSASPAEKLFF. This chain links TRBV20-1 with TRBJ1-4; D is ambiguous. V lost 3 bases and J lost 7, with 6 bases in between. CDR3 size: 11 residues. In germline, CDR1 is DFQATT, CDR2 SNEGSKA (reference sequence).

The chain couples TRBV6-4 to TRBJ2-1; D is ambiguous. V was trimmed by 0 bases and J by 5 bases, leaving 14 bases between them. Germline CDR1 reads MRHNA; CDR2 reads SNTAGT. The CDR3 length is 16 residues. The CDR3 loop reads CASSDSNTRFHNEQFF. The CDR3 region has the DNA TGTGCCAGCAGTGACTCAAATACCCGGTTCCACAATGAGCAGTTCTTC.

As to this clone: Other DNA sequences of this sample code for an identical CDR3. The V and J genes are TRBV5-1 and TRBJ1-3; no definite D call. The CDR3 spans 14 residues. V was shortened by 4 bases and J by 0 bases, with 8 bases between the two germline ends. CDR1 and CDR2 (germline): SGHRS, YFSETQ. The CDR3 loop reads CASSPSGSGNTIYF. CDR3 coding DNA: TGCGCCAGCAGCCCCTCAGGCTCTGGAAACACCATATATTTT.

The chain couples TRBV7-2 to TRBJ2-7; 11 bases are a match to TRBD2. This CDR3 spans 16 amino acids. The trim removed 4 bases at V and 3 bases at J, leaving 8 bases unmatched. CDR1 SGHTA and CDR2 FQGNSA come from the germline V gene. Here the CDR3 DNA reads TGTGCCAGCAGCTCCGTAGGTGGGACTAGCGGCTACGAGCAGTACTTC. This translates into CASSSVGGTSGYEQYF.

V gene TRBV5-1 combines with J gene TRBJ1-2; tentative D call: TRBD1 (6 bases). CDR1 and CDR2 from the germline V gene are SGHRS and YFSETQ. The CDR3 runs to 17 residues. V lost 0 bases and J lost 1, with 16 bases in between. The CDR3 region has the DNA TGCGCCAGCAGCTTGGCGACAGGCCAGGAAGATAACTATGGCTACACCTTC. The encoded protein is CASSLATGQEDNYGYTF. The full variable domain, in which reference TRBV5-1 and TRBJ1-2 provide the parts outside the CDR3, is KAGVTQTPRYLIKTRGQQVTLSCSPISGHRSVSWYQQTPGQGLQFLFEYFSETQRNKGNFPGRFSGRQFSNSRSEMNVSTLELGDSALYLCASSLATGQEDNYGYTFGSGTRLTVV.

This chain uses TRBV5-1 with TRBJ2-1, with D hard to call. The CDR3 is made up of 12 amino acids. Germline CDR1 reads SGHRS; CDR2 reads YFSETQ. Trimming removed 4 bases from V and 1 base from J, with 3 bases in between. CDR3 sequence (DNA): TGCGCCAGCAGCGAGTCCTACAATGAGCAGTTCTTC. Its protein product is CASSESYNEQFF.

The gene calls are TRBV6-1 and TRBJ2-3, with TRBD2 matching 7 bases. CDR1 is MNHNS, CDR2 SASEGT, per germline. V trimming: 1 base; J trimming: 2 bases; junction bases outside the gene matches: 6. The CDR3 has 16 residues. CDR3 nucleotide sequence: TGTGCCAGCAGTGAAGGGTCGGGGGGTTTCACAGATACGCAGTATTTT. Translated: CASSEGSGGFTDTQYF.

The chain uses TRBV19 and TRBJ1-2; unclear D gene. CDR3 length: 14 residues. V was cut by 1 base and J by 2 bases, with 8 bases left in between. Germline lookup yields CDR1 LNHDA and CDR2 SQIVND (reference sequence). The CDR3 DNA is TGTGCCAGTAGTATAGGAGGCCTGAACTATGGCTACACCTTC. Translated: CASSIGGLNYGYTF. Combining the CDR3 with reference TRBV19 and TRBJ1-2 gives the whole variable domain DGGITQSPKYLFRKEGQNVTLSCEQNLNHDAMYWYRQDPGQGLRLIYYSQIVNDFQKGDIAEGYSVSREKKESFPLTVTSAQKNPTAFYLCASSIGGLNYGYTFGSGTRLTVV.

The chain combines TRBV6-5 with TRBJ1-6; D gene uncertain. Germline V gene data show CDR1 as MNHEY and CDR2 as SVGAGI. Trimming removed 0 bases at V and 4 bases at J, with 10 bases between. The length of the CDR3 is 16 residues. The CDR3 sequence is CASSYSASGYNSPLHF. CDR3 coding DNA: TGTGCCAGCAGTTACTCGGCGTCAGGATATAATTCACCCCTCCACTTT.

Only one count was recorded for this clone. The chain couples TRBV27 to TRBJ1-6; 7 bases align to TRBD1. This CDR3 spans 16 amino acids. CDR1 and CDR2 from the germline V gene are MNHEY and SMNVEV (reference sequence). The V and J ends lost 4 bases and 9 bases, in that order; junction bases with no gene match: 12. The CDR3 sequence is CASSSSLGGGFSPLHF. The CDR3 DNA follows: TGTGCCAGCAGTTCCTCACTAGGGGGCGGCTTTTCACCCCTCCACTTT.

This clone has a single count. The rearrangement joins TRBV28 to TRBJ1-4; D not certain. From germline, CDR1 is MDHEN and CDR2 SYDVKM. V was clipped by 5 bases and J by 3 bases, with 13 bases between them. This CDR3 comprises 15 residues. The CDR3 nucleotides are TGTGCCAGCAGTCCGGGCGACGGGCCTAATGAAAAACTGTTTTTT. As protein: CASSPGDGPNEKLFF.

The V gene is TRBV30, the J gene TRBJ2-7, with 7 bases fitting TRBD2. The germline V gene encodes CDR1 GTSNPN and CDR2 SVGIG (reference sequence). The CDR3 runs 15 residues. V was pared by 3 bases and J by 3 bases, with 11 bases of the junction left unmatched. For the CDR3, the DNA is TGTGCCTGGAGCCCCCGCGGGAGACTACGCTACGAGCAGTACTTC. Translating it yields CAWSPRGRLRYEQYF.

On this clone: Other DNA variants within this sample encode the same CDR3. This chain uses TRBV6-5 with TRBJ2-7, with a possible D match to TRBD2 (6 bases). Germline V gene sequence: CDR1 MNHEY, CDR2 SVGAGI. This CDR3 comprises 16 residues. Trimming took off 0 bases at V and 1 base at J, with 13 bases between the two ends. The CDR3 DNA sequence: TGTGCCAGCAGTTACTCGGGAAGGGGAGGATCCTACGAGCAGTACTTC. This encodes CASSYSGRGGSYEQYF.

The gene calls are TRBV18 and TRBJ1-2; D call uncertain. The CDR3 totals 13 residues. V was pared by 1 base and J by 3 bases, with 6 bases between. CDR1 KGHSH and CDR2 LQKENI come from the germline V gene. CDR3 coding DNA: TGTGCCAGCTCACCACAATATGACTATGGCTACACCTTC. Protein sequence: CASSPQYDYGYTF.

The V and J genes are TRBV11-2 and TRBJ2-7, with 8 bases that match TRBD2. The germline CDR1 and CDR2 sequences are SGHAT and FQNNGV. The CDR3 is 15 residues long. V shed 5 bases, J shed 2 bases, and the junction held 8 bases outside the gene matches. The CDR3 coding sequence is TGTGCCAGCAGCCTTTTCGGGGGGGCCACCTACGAGCAGTACTTC. It specifies CASSLFGGATYEQYF.

The sample holds one count of this clone. CDR3 bases: TGTGCCAGCAGCATCCGCCCGAAAAACAATGAGCAGTTCTTC. It is translated as CASSIRPKNNEQFF. The gene calls are TRBV7-6 and TRBJ2-1; no reliable D call. V lost 5 bases to trimming and J lost 5 bases, with 13 bases between them. The CDR3 spans 14 residues. Germline CDR1 and CDR2: SGHVS and FNYEAQ. Complete variable domain (other parts from reference TRBV7-6 and TRBJ2-1): GAGVSQSPRYKVTKRGQDVALRCDPISGHVSLYWYRQALGQGPEFLTYFNYEAQQDKSGLPNDRFSAERPEGSISTLTIQRTEQRDSAMYRCASSIRPKNNEQFFGPGTRLTVL.

The V gene is TRBV30, the J gene TRBJ1-5; D not resolved. The germline V and J ends were trimmed by 5 bases and 3 bases, with 14 bases remaining between them. CDR3 length equals 14 residues. Germline V gene lookup returns CDR1 GTSNPN and CDR2 SVGIG (reference sequence). DNA of the CDR3: TGTGCCTGGGCGCGGAAGGGCGTCAATCAGCCCCAGCATTTT. Amino acids: CAWARKGVNQPQHF.

The chain employs TRBV18 and TRBJ2-5; 9 bases match TRBD1. Germline V CDR1 and CDR2: KGHSH, LQKENI. The CDR3 contains 15 residues. V was clipped by 1 base and J by 5 bases; unmatched bases: 5. CDR3 bases: TGTGCCAGCTCACCACGCAACAGGGGGCGGGAGACCCAGTACTTC. It yields the protein CASSPRNRGRETQYF.

The chain has TRBV7-2 and TRBJ2-7; 8 bases fit TRBD1. V dropped 1 base and J dropped 4; count of bases not matched to a gene: 9. The germline CDR1 and CDR2 sequences are SGHTA and FQGNSA. CDR3 length equals 16 residues. The CDR3 here is CASSLVWAGGGYEQYF. The CDR3 DNA sequence: TGTGCCAGCAGCTTAGTTTGGGCAGGGGGCGGATACGAGCAGTACTTC.